The clone carrying this TCR delta chain came up a few times. This probably arose from a read error, given a far larger clone one base away. Other DNA sequences in the same sample also yield this CDR3. Germline V gene sequence: CDR1 TSWWSYY, CDR2 QGS. The CDR3 runs 25 residues. TCRdb reanalyzed the multiplex PCR reads using CATT. The sample shows under 50,000 delta-chain clones, 1.5% to 2% of them seen only once. These data come from a study of γδ T cells in repeated Plasmodium falciparum infection. Bulk repertoires came from Vgamma9/Vdelta2+ or Vdelta2-negative gammadelta T cells flow-sorted from PBMC.

The source of this sequence is a pool of human donors (malaria-infected and uninfected, not separated). The rearrangement joins TRDV1 to TRDJ1, with D tentatively TRDD3 (5 bases). The specimen was gamma-delta T cells from blood. CDR3 nucleotide sequence: TGTGCTCTCGGGGAACTAGGCAGGCTCGGCTACTCTAGCTCATCCGGGGGGCAGTACACCGATAAACTCATCTTT. As protein: CALGELGRLGYSSSSGGQYTDKLIF.